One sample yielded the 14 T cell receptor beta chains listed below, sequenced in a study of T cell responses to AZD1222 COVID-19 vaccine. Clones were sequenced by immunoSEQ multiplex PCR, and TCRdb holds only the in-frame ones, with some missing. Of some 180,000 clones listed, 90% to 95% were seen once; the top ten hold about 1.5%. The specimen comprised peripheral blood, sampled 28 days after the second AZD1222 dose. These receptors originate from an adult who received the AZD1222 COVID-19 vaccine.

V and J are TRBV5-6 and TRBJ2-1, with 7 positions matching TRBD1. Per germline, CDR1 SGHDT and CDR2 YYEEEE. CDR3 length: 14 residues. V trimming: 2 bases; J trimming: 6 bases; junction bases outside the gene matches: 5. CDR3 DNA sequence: TGTGCCAGCAGCTTAATAACAGGGGTCAATGAGCAGTTCTTC. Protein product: CASSLITGVNEQFF.

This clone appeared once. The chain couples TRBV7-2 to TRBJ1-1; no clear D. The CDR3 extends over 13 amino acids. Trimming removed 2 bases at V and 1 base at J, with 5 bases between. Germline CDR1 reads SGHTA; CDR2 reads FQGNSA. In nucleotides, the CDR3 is TGTGCCAGCAGCTTAACTCGGAACACTGAAGCTTTCTTT. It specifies CASSLTRNTEAFF. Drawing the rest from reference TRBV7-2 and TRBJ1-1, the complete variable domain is GAGVSQSPSNKVTEKGKDVELRCDPISGHTALYWYRQSLGQGLEFLIYFQGNSAPDKSGLPSDRFSAERTGGSVSTLTIQRTQQEDSAVYLCASSLTRNTEAFFGQGTRLTVV.

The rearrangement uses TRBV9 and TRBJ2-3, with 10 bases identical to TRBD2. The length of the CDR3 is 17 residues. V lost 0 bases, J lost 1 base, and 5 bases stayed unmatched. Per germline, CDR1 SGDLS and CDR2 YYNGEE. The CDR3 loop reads CASSVATLAGGTDTQYF. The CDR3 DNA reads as TGTGCCAGCAGCGTAGCCACCCTAGCGGGGGGCACAGATACGCAGTATTTT.

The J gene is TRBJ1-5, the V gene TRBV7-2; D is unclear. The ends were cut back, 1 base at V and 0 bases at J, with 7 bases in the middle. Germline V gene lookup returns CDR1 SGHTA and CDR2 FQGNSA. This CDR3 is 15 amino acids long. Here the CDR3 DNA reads TGTGCCAGCAGCTTAGTGGCAGCTAGCAATCAGCCCCAGCATTTT. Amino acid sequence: CASSLVAASNQPQHF.

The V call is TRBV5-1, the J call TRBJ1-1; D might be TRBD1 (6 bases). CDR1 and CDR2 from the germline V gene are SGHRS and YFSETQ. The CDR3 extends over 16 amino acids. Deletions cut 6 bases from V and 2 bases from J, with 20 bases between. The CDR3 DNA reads TGCGCCAGCACTCCGACTGCGGGGGCGGAAAACACTGAAGCTTTCTTT. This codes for CASTPTAGAENTEAFF.

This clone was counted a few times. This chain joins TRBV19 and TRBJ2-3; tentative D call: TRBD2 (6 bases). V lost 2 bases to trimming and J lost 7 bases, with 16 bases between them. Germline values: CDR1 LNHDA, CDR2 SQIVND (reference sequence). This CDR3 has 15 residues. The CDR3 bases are TGTGCCAGTAGTATAACTTCCTCGGGGGAACATACGCAGTATTTT. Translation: CASSITSSGEHTQYF. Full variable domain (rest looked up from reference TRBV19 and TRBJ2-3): DGGITQSPKYLFRKEGQNVTLSCEQNLNHDAMYWYRQDPGQGLRLIYYSQIVNDFQKGDIAEGYSVSREKKESFPLTVTSAQKNPTAFYLCASSITSSGEHTQYFGPGTRLTVL.

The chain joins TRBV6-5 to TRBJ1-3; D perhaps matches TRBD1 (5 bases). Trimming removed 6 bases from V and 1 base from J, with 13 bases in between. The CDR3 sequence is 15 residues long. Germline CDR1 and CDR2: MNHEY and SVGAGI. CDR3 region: CASRGGGQSGNTIYF. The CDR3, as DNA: TGTGCCAGCAGGGGGGGAGGTCAATCTGGAAACACCATATATTTT.

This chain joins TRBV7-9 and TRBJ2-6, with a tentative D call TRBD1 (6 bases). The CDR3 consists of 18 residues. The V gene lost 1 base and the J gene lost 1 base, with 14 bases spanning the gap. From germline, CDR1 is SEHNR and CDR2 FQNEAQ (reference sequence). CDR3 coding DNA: TGTGCCAGCAGCTTAGATCAGGGGACAAATTCTGGGGCCAACGTCCTGACTTTC. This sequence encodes CASSLDQGTNSGANVLTF.

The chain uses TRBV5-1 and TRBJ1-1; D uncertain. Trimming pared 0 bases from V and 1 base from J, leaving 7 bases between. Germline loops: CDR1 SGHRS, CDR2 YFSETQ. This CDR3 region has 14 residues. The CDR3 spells CASSLVLGNTEAFF. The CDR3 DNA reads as TGCGCCAGCAGCTTGGTGTTGGGGAACACTGAAGCTTTCTTT.

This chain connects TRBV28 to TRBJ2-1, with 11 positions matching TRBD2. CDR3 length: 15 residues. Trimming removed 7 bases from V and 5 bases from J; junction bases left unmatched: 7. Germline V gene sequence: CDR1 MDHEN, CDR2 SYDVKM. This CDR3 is CASNSGTSGNNEQFF. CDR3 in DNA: TGTGCCAGCAACTCCGGGACTAGCGGTAACAATGAGCAGTTCTTC.

The CDR3 region is CASSTRHSPLHF. In DNA form, the CDR3 reads TGTGCCAGCAGTACCCGCCATTCACCCCTCCACTTT. The chain is built from TRBV28 and TRBJ1-6; no firm D call. Germline V gives CDR1 MDHEN, CDR2 SYDVKM. The CDR3 spans 12 residues. The V gene lost 5 bases and the J gene lost 8 bases, with 7 bases spanning the gap.

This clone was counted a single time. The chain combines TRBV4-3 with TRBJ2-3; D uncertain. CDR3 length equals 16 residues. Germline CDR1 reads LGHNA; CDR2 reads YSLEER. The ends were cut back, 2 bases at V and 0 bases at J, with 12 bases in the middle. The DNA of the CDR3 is TGCGCCAGCAGCCAATCTCCGGGCCCTAGCACAGATACGCAGTATTTT. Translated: CASSQSPGPSTDTQYF.

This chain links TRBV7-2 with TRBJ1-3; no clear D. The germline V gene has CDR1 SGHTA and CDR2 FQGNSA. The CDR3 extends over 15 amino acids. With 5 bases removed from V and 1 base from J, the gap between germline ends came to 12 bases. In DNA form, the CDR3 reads TGTGCCAGCAGCCCTACACGGAGATCTGGAAACACCATATATTTT. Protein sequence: CASSPTRRSGNTIYF. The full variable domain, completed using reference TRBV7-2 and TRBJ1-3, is GAGVSQSPSNKVTEKGKDVELRCDPISGHTALYWYRQSLGQGLEFLIYFQGNSAPDKSGLPSDRFSAERTGGSVSTLTIQRTQQEDSAVYLCASSPTRRSGNTIYFGEGSWLTVV.

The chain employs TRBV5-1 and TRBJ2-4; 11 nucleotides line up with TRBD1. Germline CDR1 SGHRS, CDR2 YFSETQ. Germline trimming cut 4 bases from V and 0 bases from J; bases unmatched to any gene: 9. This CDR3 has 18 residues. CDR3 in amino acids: CASSLGTGGTLAKNIQYF. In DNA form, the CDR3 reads TGCGCCAGCAGCCTAGGGACAGGGGGTACTTTAGCCAAAAACATTCAGTACTTC. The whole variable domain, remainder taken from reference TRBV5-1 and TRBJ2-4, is KAGVTQTPRYLIKTRGQQVTLSCSPISGHRSVSWYQQTPGQGLQFLFEYFSETQRNKGNFPGRFSGRQFSNSRSEMNVSTLELGDSALYLCASSLGTGGTLAKNIQYFGAGTRLSVL.